Shown below are 29 T cell receptor beta chains from a single sample sequenced in a study of blood T cell repertoires in COVID-19. The method was immunoSEQ multiplex PCR; TCRdb's version includes in-frame clones alone and lacks a portion of them. This sample has around 160,000 clones, with roughly four fifths found just once. The sample consisted of peripheral blood. The receptors here all came from a human donor with acute or convalescent COVID-19. The donor label of this sample is uncertain.

This clone was seen repeatedly, ten times or more. The chain employs TRBV11-3 and TRBJ2-1, with no clear D. V was pared by 4 bases and J by 7 bases, with 8 bases between. The CDR3 consists of 12 residues. Per germline, CDR1 SGHNT and CDR2 YENEEA. The CDR3 protein is CASSSYRNEQFF. The CDR3, as DNA: TGTGCCAGCAGCTCATACCGGAATGAGCAGTTCTTC.

The V and J genes are TRBV2 and TRBJ1-5, with D maybe TRBD1 (5 bases). The CDR3 runs to 15 residues. Germline CDR1 is SNHLY and CDR2 is FYNNEI. Trimming removed 8 bases at V and 0 bases at J, with 14 bases between. DNA of the CDR3: TGTGCCAGCCTCCGACAGCCTTATAGCAATCAGCCCCAGCATTTT. This encodes CASLRQPYSNQPQHF.

The genes are TRBV9 and TRBJ1-1; the D is unclear. The CDR3 has 16 residues. Germline V gene sequence: CDR1 SGDLS, CDR2 YYNGEE. The ends were cut back, 3 bases at V and 0 bases at J, with 15 bases in the middle. The CDR3 region is CASSDDPAGMNTEAFF. CDR3 bases: TGTGCCAGCAGCGATGACCCCGCAGGCATGAACACTGAAGCTTTCTTT.

The rearrangement uses TRBV14 and TRBJ2-2, with 13 bases matching TRBD2. V lost 4 bases, J lost 5 bases, and 10 bases stayed unmatched. CDR1 and CDR2 (germline): SGHDN, FVKESK. This CDR3 region has 18 residues. The CDR3 DNA reads as TGTGCCAGCAGCCGTACTAGCGGGGGGGCCTTAAGAACCGGGGAGCTGTTTTTT. It encodes CASSRTSGGALRTGELFF. Drawing the rest from reference TRBV14 and TRBJ2-2, the complete variable domain is EAGVTQFPSHSVIEKGQTVTLRCDPISGHDNLYWYRRVMGKEIKFLLHFVKESKQDESGMPNNRFLAERTGGTYSTLKVQPAELEDSGVYFCASSRTSGGALRTGELFFGEGSRLTVL.

V is TRBV6-5 and J is TRBJ2-3, with 10 bases that match TRBD2. The CDR3 runs to 15 residues. Germline CDR1 MNHEY, CDR2 SVGAGI. The junction had 13 bases not matched to a gene; V was cut back by 7 bases and J by 9 bases. The CDR3 region has the DNA TGTGCCAGCACCCCTCGGGAAGCTAGCGGGGGCACGCAGTATTTT. It is translated as CASTPREASGGTQYF.

The chain employs TRBV9 and TRBJ2-7, with D perhaps TRBD1 (5 bases). Trimming removed 3 bases from V and 0 bases from J, with 19 bases in between. In germline, CDR1 is SGDLS, CDR2 YYNGEE. The CDR3 consists of 17 residues. The CDR3 DNA reads as TGTGCCAGCAGCGCTCGGCAATCTGGACACCCCTCCTACGAGCAGTACTTC. Translated: CASSARQSGHPSYEQYF.

The rearrangement uses TRBV9 and TRBJ2-2; 10 bases align to TRBD2. CDR1 and CDR2 (germline): SGDLS, YYNGEE. The CDR3 has 17 amino acids. V shed 7 bases and J 4 bases; nucleotides not matched to a gene: 13. As DNA, the CDR3 is TGTGCCAGCTCGTCGCGAGCGGGGGGGCCGGTCACCGGGGAGCTGTTTTTT. The encoded protein is CASSSRAGGPVTGELFF.

The rearrangement uses TRBV5-1 and TRBJ2-5, with 7 positions matching TRBD1. Unmatched junction bases numbered 17, after V lost 4 bases and J lost 5 bases. The CDR3 sequence is 17 residues long. In germline, CDR1 is SGHRS, CDR2 YFSETQ. CDR3 nucleotide sequence: TGCGCCAGCAGCCATAACCCGACAGGGCGGTTTGGGGAGACCCAGTACTTC. This translates into CASSHNPTGRFGETQYF.

This clone was counted a few times. The V call is TRBV3-1 (or the pseudogene TRBV3-2), the J call TRBJ1-3; TRBD1 agrees at 7 bases. V lost 5 bases, J lost 7 bases, and 8 bases stayed unmatched. This CDR3 comprises 14 residues. Germline loops: CDR1 LGHDT, CDR2 YNNKEL (reference sequence). The CDR3 region has the DNA TGTGCCAGCAGCAATTACAGGGGTGTCAACACCATATATTTT. This translates into CASSNYRGVNTIYF.

V is TRBV19 and J is TRBJ1-1; 8 nucleotides align to TRBD1. There are 15 residues in the CDR3. Germline V gene data show CDR1 as LNHDA and CDR2 as SQIVND (reference sequence). V gave up 5 bases and J gave up 5 bases; unmatched junction bases: 10. Here the CDR3 reads CASSRDRLPGTEAFF. CDR3 sequence (DNA): TGTGCCAGTAGTCGGGACAGGCTACCTGGGACTGAAGCTTTCTTT.

This chain links TRBV12-3 or TRBV12-4 with TRBJ1-3, with D uncertain. V lost 7 bases to trimming and J lost 4 bases, with 11 bases between them. The CDR3 contains 13 residues. The CDR3 here is CASTRTQGNTIYF. The CDR3 DNA follows: TGTGCCAGCACCCGAACACAGGGAAACACCATATATTTT.

The gene calls are TRBV29-1 and TRBJ2-3, with D possibly being TRBD2 (5 bases). V shed 0 bases and J shed 3 bases, with 10 bases lying between them. There are 14 residues in the CDR3. The V gene's germline CDR1 is SQVTM and CDR2 ANQGSEA. This chain's CDR3 is CSVEDLGETDTQYF. CDR3 nucleotides: TGCAGCGTTGAAGATCTTGGGGAGACAGATACGCAGTATTTT.

The V call is TRBV7-8, the J call TRBJ1-2; 7 nucleotides line up with TRBD1. This CDR3 is 13 amino acids long. Per germline, CDR1 SGHVS and CDR2 FQNEAQ. J was trimmed by 8 bases and V by 1 base; bases with no gene match: 4. The DNA of the CDR3 is TGTGCCAGCAGCTTAGGAGGGGGCGAGGGCTACACCTTC. Protein: CASSLGGGEGYTF.

The chain carries TRBV6-5 and TRBJ1-1; D gene ambiguous. There are 15 residues in the CDR3. Per the germline V gene, CDR1 is MNHEY and CDR2 is SVGAGI. Trimming stripped 0 bases from V and 0 bases from J, with 8 bases between. The CDR3 reads CASSYSRRLNTEAFF. The CDR3, as DNA: TGTGCCAGCAGTTACTCAAGGAGACTGAACACTGAAGCTTTCTTT.

This clone has ten or more counts. The V and J genes are TRBV4-1 and TRBJ2-7; maybe TRBD2 (5 bases). V gave up 3 bases and J gave up 0 bases, with 6 bases separating them. Germline CDR1 MGHRA, CDR2 YSYEKL. The CDR3 length is 13 residues. Here the CDR3 DNA reads TGCGCCAGCAGCCATGAGGGCTCCTACGAGCAGTACTTC. This encodes CASSHEGSYEQYF.

The rearrangement joins TRBV3-1 (or the pseudogene TRBV3-2) to TRBJ1-1; 8 bases fit TRBD1. The CDR3 has 14 amino acids. The junction had 5 bases not matched to a gene; V was cut back by 4 bases and J by 4 bases. Per germline, CDR1 LGHDT and CDR2 YNNKEL (reference sequence). CDR3 sequence (DNA): TGTGCCAGCAGCCTCCGACAGGGGACCACTGAAGCTTTCTTT. Amino acid sequence: CASSLRQGTTEAFF.

This clone appeared a single time. V gene TRBV2 combines with J gene TRBJ1-2; TRBD1 is a possible D gene (6 bases). The CDR3 length is 13 residues. Trimming took 1 base from V and 8 from J, leaving 11 bases between them. Germline V gene lookup returns CDR1 SNHLY and CDR2 FYNNEI. CDR3 protein: CASSEGFQGGYTF. As DNA, the CDR3 is TGTGCCAGCAGTGAAGGGTTCCAGGGGGGCTACACCTTC.

This sequence joins TRBV16 and TRBJ1-2, with D perhaps TRBD1 (5 bases). The germline V and J ends were trimmed by 2 bases and 6 bases, with 10 bases remaining between them. In germline, CDR1 is KGHSY, CDR2 FQNENV. This CDR3 spans 13 amino acids. The CDR3, as DNA: TGTGCCAGCAGCCAAGGGACTTTAAATGGCTACACCTTC. Its protein is CASSQGTLNGYTF.

The chain joins TRBV4-1 to TRBJ1-1; D remains ambiguous. Per germline, CDR1 MGHRA and CDR2 YSYEKL. The CDR3 is 15 residues long. The germline V and J ends were trimmed by 4 bases and 2 bases, with 14 bases remaining between them. This CDR3 reads CASSRAQAGNTEAFF. The CDR3, as DNA: TGCGCCAGCAGCCGAGCCCAGGCCGGTAACACTGAAGCTTTCTTT.

This chain connects TRBV2 to TRBJ2-1; 7 bases line up with TRBD1. The CDR3 runs 15 residues. Germline-derived CDR1 and CDR2 are SNHLY and FYNNEI. Trimming took 1 base from V and 8 from J; bases not matched to a gene: 8. This CDR3 is CASSEGQGEMDEQFF. In DNA, the CDR3 is TGTGCCAGCAGTGAAGGGCAGGGGGAGATGGATGAGCAGTTCTTC.

This sequence joins TRBV19 and TRBJ1-2, with a possible D match to TRBD1 (6 bases). The CDR3 length is 12 residues. The V end was cut by 4 bases, the J end by 8 bases, with 11 bases between. Germline V gives CDR1 LNHDA, CDR2 SQIVND (reference sequence). The CDR3 sequence: CASSRTVEGYTF. DNA of the CDR3: TGTGCCAGTAGTAGGACAGTAGAAGGCTACACCTTC.

The CDR3 DNA reads TGTGCCAGCTCACCAGCGGGCACAGATACGCAGTATTTT. It is translated as CASSPAGTDTQYF. The V and J genes are TRBV18 and TRBJ2-3; no clear D. V was cut by 2 bases and J by 1 base, with 4 bases left in between. Germline assignment: CDR1 KGHSH and CDR2 LQKENI. CDR3 length: 13 amino acids.

This clone occurred a few times. V and J are TRBV21-1 and TRBJ1-2. TRBV21-1 corresponds to a pseudogene. This CDR3 is built from 11 residues. The DNA for the CDR3 is TGTGCCAGCCAGCGAGGCTATGGCTACACCTTC. This codes for CASQRGYGYTF.

This sequence joins TRBV2 and TRBJ1-2; TRBD1 matches 7 bases. The CDR3 consists of 14 residues. CDR1 SNHLY and CDR2 FYNNEI come from the germline V gene. The trim removed 4 bases at V and 3 bases at J, leaving 5 bases unmatched. Written as DNA, the CDR3 is TGTGCCAGCAGTGGGATAGGGACAGACTATGGCTACACCTTC. Translating it yields CASSGIGTDYGYTF.

The chain has TRBV19 and TRBJ2-3; TRBD2 might be the D (6 bases). Germline-derived CDR1 and CDR2 are LNHDA and SQIVND (reference sequence). V was cut by 0 bases and J by 3 bases, with 10 bases left in between. The CDR3 is 15 residues long. The CDR3 is CASSIEFGGTDTQYF. DNA of the CDR3: TGTGCCAGTAGTATAGAGTTCGGGGGAACAGATACGCAGTATTTT. Based on the CDR3 plus reference TRBV19 and TRBJ2-3, the full variable domain is DGGITQSPKYLFRKEGQNVTLSCEQNLNHDAMYWYRQDPGQGLRLIYYSQIVNDFQKGDIAEGYSVSREKKESFPLTVTSAQKNPTAFYLCASSIEFGGTDTQYFGPGTRLTVL.

The chain has TRBV9 and TRBJ1-1; 8 bases are shared with TRBD1. The CDR3 totals 12 residues. Germline CDR1 is SGDLS and CDR2 is YYNGEE. After removal of 4 bases from V and 8 bases from J, the junction contained 4 bases not matched to a gene. CDR3 sequence (DNA): TGTGCCAGCAGCCAAGGACAGGGAGAAGCTTTCTTT. Amino acids: CASSQGQGEAFF.

The chain combines TRBV2 with TRBJ1-5, with TRBD1 identical over 10 bases. The CDR3 length is 19 residues. V dropped 2 bases and J dropped 0; count of bases not matched to a gene: 10. Per germline, CDR1 SNHLY and CDR2 FYNNEI. The CDR3 sequence is CASSEIQGQGTVSNQPQHF. The CDR3 coding sequence is TGTGCCAGCAGTGAAATCCAGGGACAGGGGACCGTTAGCAATCAGCCCCAGCATTTT.

This chain joins TRBV9 and TRBJ1-5; D uncertain. Germline loops: CDR1 SGDLS, CDR2 YYNGEE. The CDR3 loop spans 15 amino acids. V was cut by 4 bases and J by 1 base, with 12 bases left in between. The CDR3 nucleotides are TGTGCCAGCAGCCCCAGCGGTCTGAGCAATCAGCCCCAGCATTTT. Translating it yields CASSPSGLSNQPQHF.

The chain employs TRBV6-5 and TRBJ1-2; D unclear. Germline V lookup: CDR1 MNHEY, CDR2 SVGAGI. Trimming stripped 0 bases from V and 7 bases from J, with 9 bases between. The CDR3 length is 13 residues. The CDR3 coding sequence is TGTGCCAGCAGTTACTCGATAAATAGTGGCTACACCTTC. It is translated as CASSYSINSGYTF.